These T cell receptor beta chains were read from a single sample in a study of shared clonotypes between healthy human individuals. The table came from immunoSEQ multiplex PCR; TCRdb's copy has only in-frame clones and leaves some out. Found here are about 680,000 clones, approximately 90% of them singletons; the top ten hold roughly 24%. Sequenced material: naive CD8+ T cells sorted from blood. The receptors come from a young man in good health. CDR3s include the opening cysteine and the closing phenylalanine or tryptophan. The D gene is left open where the match is weak. Size is omitted from some rows. Given values are once, few, many or a class for expanded clones.

d_call clone_size j_call v_call cdr3_aa cdr3_nt
- - TRBJ1-2 TRBV28 CASSLSPRVSYTF TGTGCCAGCAGTTTATCTCCCCGGGTGAGCTACACCTTC
TRBD2 - TRBJ2-1 TRBV11-2 CASSPLAGEGDEQFF TGTGCCAGCAGCCCCCTAGCGGGAGAGGGCGATGAGCAGTTCTTC
TRBD1 - TRBJ2-1 TRBV4-1 CASSGPGGPYNEQFF TGCGCCAGCAGTGGTCCAGGGGGCCCCTACAATGAGCAGTTCTTC
- - TRBJ2-1 TRBV2 CASRSKLDSYNEQFF TGTGCCAGCAGAAGTAAACTGGACTCCTACAATGAGCAGTTCTTC
- - TRBJ1-1 TRBV28 CASSLAEGTEAFF TGTGCCAGCAGTTTAGCGGAAGGCACTGAAGCTTTCTTT
- - TRBJ2-5 TRBV4-3 CASSQASDPTVQETQYF TGCGCCAGCAGCCAAGCATCCGATCCGACAGTGCAAGAGACCCAGTACTTC
TRBD1 - TRBJ2-3 TRBV14 CASSQDPETGPIADTQYF TGTGCCAGCAGCCAAGATCCAGAGACAGGGCCGATTGCAGATACGCAGTATTTT
- - TRBJ2-1 TRBV28 CASTSRGSYNEQFF TGTGCCAGCACCTCCCGGGGGTCCTACAATGAGCAGTTCTTC
- - TRBJ2-1 TRBV28 CASSLPRDSYYNEQFF TGTGCCAGCAGTTTACCCCGGGACTCCTACTACAATGAGCAGTTCTTC
- - TRBJ2-1 TRBV9 CASSAPYQEGQFF TGTGCCAGCAGCGCCCCTTATCAGGAGGGGCAGTTCTTC
TRBD2 - TRBJ2-7 TRBV7-6 CASSSSGEVGEQYF TGTGCCAGCAGCAGTAGCGGGGAAGTAGGCGAGCAGTACTTC
TRBD2 once TRBJ2-7 TRBV15 CATSWTRSYEQYF TGTGCCACCAGCTGGACTAGGTCCTACGAGCAGTACTTC
- - TRBJ2-2 TRBV5-1 CASSWTDGAGELFF TGCGCCAGCAGCTGGACCGATGGGGCCGGGGAGCTGTTTTTT
- once TRBJ2-3 TRBV4-2 CASSQGWGSDTQYF TGTGCCAGCAGCCAAGGGTGGGGATCAGATACGCAGTATTTT
TRBD1 - TRBJ2-2 TRBV2 CASSEGQGVLAGELFF TGTGCCAGCAGTGAAGGACAGGGGGTTTTGGCCGGGGAGCTGTTTTTT
- - TRBJ2-1 TRBV23-1 CASSQWTRRVYNEQFF TGCGCCAGCAGTCAGTGGACACGGCGGGTCTACAATGAGCAGTTCTTC
TRBD1 - TRBJ2-7 TRBV11-2 CASSLGQGAYEQYF TGTGCCAGCAGCTTGGGGCAGGGGGCCTACGAGCAGTACTTC
- - TRBJ2-7 TRBV10-3 CAISASYEQYF TGTGCCATCAGTGCTAGCTACGAGCAGTACTTC
TRBD2 - TRBJ2-7 TRBV27 CASRVGLAGGEQYF TGTGCCAGCAGAGTCGGACTAGCGGGAGGCGAGCAGTACTTC
- - TRBJ2-1 TRBV9 CASSVLPLGGEYNEQFF TGTGCCAGCAGCGTACTCCCCTTGGGGGGAGAGTACAATGAGCAGTTCTTC